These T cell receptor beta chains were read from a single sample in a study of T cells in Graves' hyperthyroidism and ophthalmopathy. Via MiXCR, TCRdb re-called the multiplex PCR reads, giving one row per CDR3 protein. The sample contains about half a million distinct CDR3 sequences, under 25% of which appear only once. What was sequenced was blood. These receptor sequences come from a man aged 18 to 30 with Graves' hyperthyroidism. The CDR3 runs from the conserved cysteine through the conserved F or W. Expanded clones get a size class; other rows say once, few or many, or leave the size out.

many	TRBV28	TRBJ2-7	CASTSTGRGYEQYF
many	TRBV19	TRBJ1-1	CASSMANTEAFF
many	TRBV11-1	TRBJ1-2	CASSLVVSPRDNYGYTF
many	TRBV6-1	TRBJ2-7	CASSGVYEQYF
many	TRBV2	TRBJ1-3	CASSEGSHAGNTIYF
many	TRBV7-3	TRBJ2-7	CASSLTVSGISYEQYF
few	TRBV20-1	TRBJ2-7	CSALIAGGSYEQYF
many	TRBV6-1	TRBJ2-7	CASTPPSWGLFPYEQYF
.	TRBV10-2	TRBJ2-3	CASSPQGVIADTQYF
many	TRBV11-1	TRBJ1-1	CASSPRTGAKVGTEAFF
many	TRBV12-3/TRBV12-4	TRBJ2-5	CASSLKAISKETQYF
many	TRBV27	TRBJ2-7	CASSPKTGGEQYF
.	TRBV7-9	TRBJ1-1	CASGSGSEAFF
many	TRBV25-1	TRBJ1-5	CASGPDREGSNQPQHF
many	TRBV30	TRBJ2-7	CAWSVLGGAYEQYF
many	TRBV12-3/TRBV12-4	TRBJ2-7	CASSSTGIPVDEQYF
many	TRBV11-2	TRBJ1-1	CASSLDPRGNEAFF
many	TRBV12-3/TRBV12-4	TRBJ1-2	CASTPWKSGYTF
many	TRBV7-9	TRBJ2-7	CASSFGPDEQYF
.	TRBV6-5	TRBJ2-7	CASSNRLAGAYEQYF
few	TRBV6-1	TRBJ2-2	CASSAWTGVRTGELFF
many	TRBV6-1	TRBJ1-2	CASRPGSGEHYGYTF
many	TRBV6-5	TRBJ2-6	CASSTAGSFYVLTF
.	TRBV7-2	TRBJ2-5	CASSIPGHLWETQYF
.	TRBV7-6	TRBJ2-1	CASRAGGTYNEQFF
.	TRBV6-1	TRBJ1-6	CASSLRGQGMNSPLHF
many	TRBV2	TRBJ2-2	CASRKDPGELFF
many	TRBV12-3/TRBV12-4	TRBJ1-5	CASSDSLSNQPQHF
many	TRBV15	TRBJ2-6	CATSRVQNSGANVLTF
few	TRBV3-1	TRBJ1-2	CASSQGASPNYGYTF
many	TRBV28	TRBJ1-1	CATARTANTEAFF
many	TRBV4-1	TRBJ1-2	CASSPGRPHNYGYTF
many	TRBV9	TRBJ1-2	CASSVGDSFNYGYTF
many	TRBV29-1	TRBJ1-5	CSVDEGALGNQPQHF
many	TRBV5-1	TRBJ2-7	CASSPDRFREQYF
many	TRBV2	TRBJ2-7	CASRGPQGAYEQYF
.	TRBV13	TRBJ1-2	CASSATGDGYTF
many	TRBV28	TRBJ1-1	CASSRETGAMNTEAFF
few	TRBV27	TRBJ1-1	CASSSGRGRVEAFF
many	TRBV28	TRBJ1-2	CASSLATGGEGYGYTF
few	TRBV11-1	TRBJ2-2	CASNSYRSLDGGELFF
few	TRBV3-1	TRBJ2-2	CASSAGSFGASGELFF
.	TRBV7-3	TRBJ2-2	CASSRDRGRNTGELFF
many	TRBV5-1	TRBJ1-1	CASSLDSRHMNTEAFF
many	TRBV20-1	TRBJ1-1	CSASRGSYTEAFF
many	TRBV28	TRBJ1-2	CASRLGPYGYTF
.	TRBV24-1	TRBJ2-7	CATSPGQGDEQYF
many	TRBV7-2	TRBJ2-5	CASRSAQETQYF
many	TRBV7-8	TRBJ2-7	CASTLDAARDEQYF
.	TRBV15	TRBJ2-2	CATSSSSGKATGELFF
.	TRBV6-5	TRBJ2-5	CASSYYQDQETQYF
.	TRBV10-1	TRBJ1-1	CASSEPREIQNTEAFF
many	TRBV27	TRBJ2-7	CASRASGGLYEQYF